The TCR beta chain under discussion was sequenced for a study of OX40 agonist ivuxolimab in advanced cancers. The CDR3 consists of 15 residues. Looked up from germline, CDR1 is SGHVS and CDR2 is FQNEAQ. After removal of 5 bases from V and 3 bases from J, the junction contained 10 bases not matched to a gene. Some clones are missing from TCRdb's copy, which holds only in-frame ones; the method was immunoSEQ multiplex PCR. The sample holds approximately 44,000 clones, over 80% seen once. Autoimmune disease history or systemic immunosuppression was exclusionary. General study results and limits: Some nonresponders also had low normalized T-cell clonal expansion. Expanded peripheral T cell antigen specificity was not determined.

On this clone itself: Antigen: not known.

The material was CD4+ or CD8+ T cells sorted from blood, obtained in a trial of the OX40 agonist ivuxolimab. This rearrangement joins TRBV7-8 to TRBJ2-7; 7 nucleotides align to TRBD1. The sequence derives from an adult with an advanced solid tumor such as melanoma, head and neck, liver or kidney cancer. CDR3 sequence (DNA): TGTGCCAGCAGCCCGGTCCCGGGACAGAGCTACGAGCAGTACTTC. It encodes CASSPVPGQSYEQYF.